The 19 T cell receptor beta chains below come from one sample, sequenced in a study of siplizumab effects on memory and regulatory T cells. Using immunoSEQ multiplex PCR, the repertoire was profiled, and TCRdb retains in-frame clones only, with some absent. The top ten clones hold about 1% of a sample with about 50,000 clones, just over 95% of them seen once. Sequences were obtained from naive CD8+ T cells sorted from blood. These receptors all come from a human donor in good health.

This sequence joins TRBV27 and TRBJ1-4; D is unresolved. This CDR3 comprises 12 residues. V lost 6 bases and J 3 bases, leaving 5 bases between the germline ends. Germline assignment: CDR1 MNHEY and CDR2 SMNVEV (reference sequence). Here the CDR3 DNA reads TGTGCCAGCAGCCGCCCTAATGAAAAACTGTTTTTT. This sequence encodes CASSRPNEKLFF.

This chain links TRBV4-1 with TRBJ1-2; TRBD1 matches 7 bases. Germline V lookup: CDR1 MGHRA, CDR2 YSYEKL. The CDR3 extends over 13 amino acids. V trimming: 4 bases; J trimming: 8 bases; junction bases outside the gene matches: 7. The CDR3 spells CASSPTGQLGYTF. CDR3 nucleotide sequence: TGCGCCAGCAGCCCAACGGGACAGTTGGGCTACACCTTC.

V usage is TRBV21-1 and J usage is TRBJ2-5; no DNA check was done on the table's D call, TRBD2. TRBV21-1 is a pseudogene. CDR3 length: 22 residues. CDR3 sequence: CASSKEGTATHELAGTQETQYF. The CDR3 region has the DNA TGTGCCAGCAGCAAAGAGGGGACAGCCACCCACGAACTAGCGGGGACTCAAGAGACCCAGTACTTC.

The V gene is TRBV4-1, the J gene TRBJ2-1, with TRBD1 matching 9 bases. The V segment lost 3 bases and the J segment 6 bases; nucleotides outside the gene matches: 6. Germline lookup yields CDR1 MGHRA and CDR2 YSYEKL. The CDR3 runs 15 residues. CDR3 nucleotide sequence: TGCGCCAGCAGCCAGGGACAGGGATCGTTCAATGAGCAGTTCTTC. It is translated as CASSQGQGSFNEQFF.

The chain recombines TRBV28 with TRBJ2-7; 8 bases fit TRBD2. This CDR3 region has 13 residues. Germline lookup yields CDR1 MDHEN and CDR2 SYDVKM. V trimming: 2 bases; J trimming: 4 bases; junction bases outside the gene matches: 1. The CDR3 region has the DNA TGTGCCAGCAGTTTAGGGACTAGGTACGAGCAGTACTTC. Translating gives CASSLGTRYEQYF.

The chain uses TRBV11-3 and TRBJ2-7; 14 nucleotides agree with TRBD2. V shed 3 bases, J shed 3 bases, and the junction held 7 bases outside the gene matches. The CDR3 consists of 17 residues. The germline CDR1 and CDR2 sequences are SGHNT and YENEEA. The CDR3 loop reads CASSFHETSGRGYEQYF. CDR3 coding DNA: TGTGCCAGCAGCTTTCATGAGACTAGCGGGAGGGGCTACGAGCAGTACTTC.

The rearrangement joins TRBV5-1 to TRBJ2-1; 9 bases are a match to TRBD2. The J segment lost 5 bases and the V segment lost 2 bases, leaving 2 bases of the junction unmatched. Looked up from germline, CDR1 is SGHRS and CDR2 is YFSETQ. This CDR3 has 14 residues. CDR3 sequence reads: CASSLAGGNNEQFF. The CDR3 region has the DNA TGCGCCAGCAGCTTAGCGGGAGGTAACAATGAGCAGTTCTTC. Full variable domain (remainder filled in from reference TRBV5-1 and TRBJ2-1): KAGVTQTPRYLIKTRGQQVTLSCSPISGHRSVSWYQQTPGQGLQFLFEYFSETQRNKGNFPGRFSGRQFSNSRSEMNVSTLELGDSALYLCASSLAGGNNEQFFGPGTRLTVL.

The chain is built from TRBV6-1 and TRBJ1-2, with unresolved D. Trimming stripped 6 bases from V and 5 bases from J, with 7 bases between. The CDR3 length is 11 residues. Germline CDR1 is MNHNS and CDR2 is SASEGT. CDR3 loop: CASRAGYGYTF. The CDR3 DNA sequence: TGTGCCAGCAGGGCAGGTTATGGCTACACCTTC.

This sequence joins TRBV4-1 and TRBJ2-7; the D gene is possibly TRBD2 (6 bases). The length of the CDR3 is 15 residues. CDR1 and CDR2 from the germline V gene are MGHRA and YSYEKL. Trimming cost V 5 bases and J 3 bases, with 17 bases left between them. CDR3 region: CASSLSSGSYYEQYF. The CDR3 DNA sequence: TGCGCCAGCAGCTTATCCTCCGGGAGCTACTACGAGCAGTACTTC.

The V gene is TRBV5-4, the J gene TRBJ2-2; 7 nucleotides line up with TRBD1. The CDR3 length is 13 residues. After removal of 4 bases from V and 5 bases from J, the junction contained 2 bases not matched to a gene. Germline assignment: CDR1 SGHNT and CDR2 YYREEE (reference sequence). CDR3 protein: CASSLTGTGELFF. The CDR3 region has the DNA TGTGCCAGCAGCCTGACAGGGACCGGGGAGCTGTTTTTT.

The rearrangement uses TRBV27 and TRBJ2-1, with 12 bases lining up with TRBD2. CDR3 size: 16 residues. CDR1 and CDR2 (germline): MNHEY, SMNVEV (reference sequence). Losses at the gene ends were 3 bases for V and 1 base for J; bases not matched to a gene: 1. CDR3 DNA: TGTGCCAGCAGTTTTGGACTAGCGGGATCCTACAATGAGCAGTTCTTC. Translated: CASSFGLAGSYNEQFF.

The CDR3 region is CASSTFGLEETQYF. DNA for the CDR3: TGTGCCAGCAGCACCTTTGGACTAGAAGAGACCCAGTACTTC. The rearrangement uses TRBV5-6 and TRBJ2-5; 7 positions agree with TRBD2. Germline V gene sequence: CDR1 SGHDT, CDR2 YYEEEE. CDR3 length equals 14 residues. The V and J ends lost 4 bases and 3 bases, in that order; junction bases with no gene match: 6.

V is TRBV12-5 and J is TRBJ2-7; TRBD1 aligns across 7 bases. The V segment lost 0 bases and the J segment 7 bases; nucleotides outside the gene matches: 9. Germline values: CDR1 LGHNT, CDR2 FRNRAP. There are 15 residues in the CDR3. The CDR3 here is CASGLVDRDVGEQYF. CDR3 DNA: TGTGCTAGTGGTTTGGTAGACAGGGACGTTGGAGAGCAGTACTTC.

The chain employs TRBV25-1 and TRBJ2-3; D is perhaps TRBD2 (6 bases). The CDR3 length is 13 residues. From germline, CDR1 is MGHDK and CDR2 SYGVNS. V shed 5 bases and J shed 2 bases, with 8 bases lying between them. CDR3 protein: CASSRGTTDTQYF. In nucleotides, the CDR3 is TGTGCCAGCAGTCGCGGGACCACAGATACGCAGTATTTT.

The chain has TRBV7-9 and TRBJ1-1; D uncertain. CDR3 length: 12 amino acids. Per the germline V gene, CDR1 is SEHNR and CDR2 is FQNEAQ (reference sequence). The ends were cut back, 4 bases at V and 3 bases at J, with 6 bases in the middle. CDR3 protein: CASSWRDTEAFF. The CDR3 coding sequence is TGTGCCAGCAGCTGGAGGGACACTGAAGCTTTCTTT.

The gene calls are TRBV9 and TRBJ2-7, with D possibly TRBD2 on 6 matching bases. The V gene lost 1 base and the J gene lost 6 bases, with 8 bases spanning the gap. Germline-derived CDR1 and CDR2 are SGDLS and YYNGEE. There are 12 residues in the CDR3. CDR3 loop: CASSVSGSEQYF. The CDR3 DNA is TGTGCCAGCAGCGTATCCGGGAGCGAGCAGTACTTC.

The gene calls are TRBV7-9 and TRBJ2-3; 7 bases line up with TRBD2. The CDR3 extends over 16 amino acids. V lost 5 bases to trimming and J lost 4 bases; unmatched junction nucleotides: 12. Looked up from germline, CDR1 is SEHNR and CDR2 is FQNEAQ (reference sequence). CDR3 nucleotides: TGTGCCAGCAGCCCCCTGCTAGCTACTAGCGCAGATACGCAGTATTTT. It encodes CASSPLLATSADTQYF.

This chain links TRBV9 with TRBJ2-7; D remains ambiguous. This CDR3 region has 14 residues. Trimming removed 4 bases from V and 2 bases from J, with 13 bases in between. Looked up from germline, CDR1 is SGDLS and CDR2 is YYNGEE. This CDR3 reads CASSPPDPAYEQYF. CDR3 bases: TGTGCCAGCAGCCCCCCGGACCCGGCCTACGAGCAGTACTTC.

The V call is TRBV4-2, the J call TRBJ2-3; 11 bases are a match to TRBD2. This CDR3 spans 17 amino acids. With 0 bases clipped from V and 1 base from J, the junction kept 3 bases outside the gene matches. Germline V gene data show CDR1 as LGHNA and CDR2 as YNFKEQ. Written as DNA, the CDR3 is TGTGCCAGCAGCCAAGACGCACTAGCGGGGGGCACAGATACGCAGTATTTT. Protein: CASSQDALAGGTDTQYF.